One and the same sample provided the 8 T cell receptor beta chains below, sequenced in a study of cytomegalovirus exposure and HLA in healthy donors. This PCR relied on a set of 60 Vbeta primers and 13 Jbeta primers. The method was immunoSEQ multiplex PCR; TCRdb's version includes in-frame clones alone and lacks a portion of them. Altogether some 150,000 clones are present, 74% being singletons, with the ten largest covering around 2.3%. Sequencing used PBMCs. The source of these receptors is a man younger than 40 in good health and CMV-seronegative.

The rearrangement joins TRBV28 to TRBJ2-4; D gene uncertain. V lost 3 bases to trimming and J lost 7 bases, with 4 bases between them. CDR3 size: 11 residues. Germline loops: CDR1 MDHEN, CDR2 SYDVKM. CDR3 nucleotide sequence: TGTGCCAGCAGTTTTATGAACATTCAGTACTTC. Its protein is CASSFMNIQYF.

This clone showed up just a few times. V and J are TRBV5-6 and TRBJ2-1, with D uncertain. Trimming pared 0 bases from V and 11 bases from J, leaving 9 bases between. The CDR3 spans 12 residues. Germline CDR1 reads SGHDT; CDR2 reads YYEEEE. The CDR3 here is CASSLAGRKQFF. The DNA of the CDR3 is TGTGCCAGCAGCTTGGCGGGTAGAAAGCAGTTCTTC. The full variable domain, rest sourced from reference TRBV5-6 and TRBJ2-1, is DAGVTQSPTHLIKTRGQQVTLRCSPKSGHDTVSWYQQALGQGPQFIFQYYEEEERQRGNFPDRFSGHQFPNYSSELNVNALLLGDSALYLCASSLAGRKQFFGPGTRLTVL.

This clone was seen a handful of times. V gene TRBV5-4 combines with J gene TRBJ1-1; D gene uncertain. Trimming shortened V by 4 bases and J by 1 base, and 11 bases separated the two germline ends. The germline CDR1 and CDR2 sequences are SGHNT and YYREEE (reference sequence). The CDR3 has 14 amino acids. The DNA of the CDR3 is TGTGCCAGCAGCATTCTAGACTGGAACACTGAAGCTTTCTTT. Its translation is CASSILDWNTEAFF.

V usage is TRBV2 and J usage is TRBJ2-3, with D unclear. The germline gives CDR1 SNHLY, CDR2 FYNNEI. V was pared by 5 bases and J by 4 bases, with 10 bases between. This CDR3 contains 13 residues. The CDR3 DNA follows: TGTGCCAGCAGTATGAGGCTTGCAGATACGCAGTATTTT. This sequence encodes CASSMRLADTQYF.

The V and J genes are TRBV30 and TRBJ2-7; 7 bases fit TRBD1. V gave up 1 base and J gave up 6 bases; unmatched junction bases: 3. Looked up from germline, CDR1 is GTSNPN and CDR2 is SVGIG (reference sequence). The CDR3 length is 12 residues. The CDR3 sequence: CAWSETGFEQYF. The CDR3 coding sequence is TGTGCCTGGAGTGAGACAGGGTTCGAGCAGTACTTC.

The chain is built from TRBV30 and TRBJ2-2; 10 positions match TRBD1. Per the germline V gene, CDR1 is GTSNPN and CDR2 is SVGIG (reference sequence). The trim removed 8 bases at V and 2 bases at J, leaving 8 bases unmatched. CDR3 length equals 15 residues. The CDR3 DNA sequence: TGTGCCCGGTCGACAGGGGGCCCAAACACCGGGGAGCTGTTTTTT. This translates into CARSTGGPNTGELFF. Using reference TRBV30 and TRBJ2-2 for the parts outside the CDR3, the full variable domain is SQTIHQWPATLVQPVGSPLSLECTVEGTSNPNLYWYRQAAGRGLQLLFYSVGIGQISSEVPQNLSASRPQDRQFILSSKKLLLSDSGFYLCARSTGGPNTGELFFGEGSRLTVL.

The chain has TRBV28 and TRBJ2-5, with 9 positions matching TRBD1. CDR3 length: 16 residues. J lost 0 bases, V lost 5 bases, and 7 bases had no gene match. Germline CDR1 and CDR2: MDHEN and SYDVKM. The CDR3 here is CASSPGTGMYQETQYF. CDR3 DNA sequence: TGTGCCAGCAGTCCTGGGACAGGGATGTACCAAGAGACCCAGTACTTC.

Turning to this clone: One end of the junction is discordant with germline, which a read error may explain. V usage is TRBV19 and J usage is TRBJ1-1; D remains ambiguous. CDR1 and CDR2 from the germline V gene are LNHDA and SQIVND (reference sequence). This CDR3 contains 12 residues. The CDR3 nucleotides read TGTGCTAGTATGAGAGGAGTCACTGAAGCTTTCTTT. Amino acids: CASMRGVTEAFF.